A selection of T cell receptor beta chains follows, all from one sample in a study of T cell responses to AZD1222 COVID-19 vaccine. The method was immunoSEQ multiplex PCR; TCRdb's version includes in-frame clones alone and lacks a portion of them. The sample has 150,000 to 200,000 clones, almost 95% seen once. Sequenced here: peripheral blood, sampled on day 0 of AZD1222 vaccination. All receptors come from an adult in good health. Each CDR3 is given with its conserved first and last residue. A D gene is named only where the DNA matches it firmly. Clone size is shown for a subset of rows, as once, few, many or a class of expanded clone.

17 | once | TRBD2 | TRBJ2-3 | TRBV18 | CASSQRVSGRGTDTQYF | TGTGCCAGCTCACAACGCGTAAGCGGGAGGGGCACAGATACGCAGTATTTT
12 | - | - | TRBJ1-5 | TRBV29-1 | CSVVLPGQPQHF | TGCAGCGTTGTCCTTCCGGGACAGCCCCAGCATTTT
15 | - | TRBD2 | TRBJ2-3 | TRBV5-1 | CASSLRTSGRNTQYF | TGCGCCAGCAGCTTGCGGACTAGCGGGAGAAATACGCAGTATTTT
13 | once | - | TRBJ1-1 | TRBV7-3 | CASASGSNTEAFF | TGTGCCAGCGCATCAGGGTCGAACACTGAAGCTTTCTTT
13 | - | - | TRBJ2-1 | TRBV6-5 | CASSPPSVGEQFF | TGTGCCAGCAGCCCCCCTAGTGTCGGAGAGCAGTTCTTC
14 | - | - | TRBJ2-1 | TRBV6-2/TRBV6-3 | CASSYSTSPDEQFF | TGTGCCAGCAGTTACTCGACTTCCCCGGATGAGCAGTTCTTC
17 | - | - | TRBJ1-6 | TRBV27 | CASRTISGVGNNSPLHF | TGTGCCAGCAGAACAATCTCAGGGGTTGGGAATAATTCACCCCTCCACTTT
15 | - | TRBD1 | TRBJ1-4 | TRBV5-6 | CASSSQGAGNEKLFF | TGTGCCAGCAGCTCGCAGGGGGCGGGTAATGAAAAACTGTTTTTT
17 | - | TRBD1 | TRBJ1-4 | TRBV24-1 | CATSDPDGQGANEKLFF | TGTGCCACCAGTGACCCGGATGGACAGGGAGCTAATGAAAAACTGTTTTTT
16 | - | - | TRBJ1-3 | TRBV15 | CATSRGPGQGGNTIYF | TGTGCCACCAGCAGAGGCCCGGGGCAGGGAGGAAACACCATATATTTT
13 | - | - | TRBJ2-7 | TRBV5-6 | CASSFSGIREQYF | TGTGCCAGCAGCTTTTCGGGGATTCGAGAGCAGTACTTC
15 | - | TRBD1 | TRBJ2-2 | TRBV7-9 | CASSSNRDRAGELFF | TGTGCCAGCAGCTCAAACCGGGACAGGGCCGGGGAGCTGTTTTTT
16 | - | - | TRBJ1-1 | TRBV28 | CASSFTLGAPNTEAFF | TGTGCCAGCAGTTTTACCTTAGGGGCCCCGAACACTGAAGCTTTCTTT
13 | - | - | TRBJ2-2 | TRBV7-3 | CASSSGSTGELFF | TGTGCCAGCAGCTCCGGAAGCACCGGGGAGCTGTTTTTT
16 | - | - | TRBJ2-7 | TRBV27 | CASSLSHLFLGYEQYF | TGTGCCAGCAGTTTATCCCACCTCTTTCTAGGCTACGAGCAGTACTTC
20 | - | TRBD1 | TRBJ2-2 | TRBV3-1/TRBV3-2 | CASSQRRDRATRANTGELFF | TGTGCCAGCAGCCAACGGAGGGACAGGGCAACTCGAGCGAACACCGGGGAGCTGTTTTTT
14 | few | - | TRBJ2-3 | TRBV7-2 | CASSTKFASDTQYF | TGTGCCAGCAGCACCAAGTTCGCGTCAGATACGCAGTATTTT
15 | few | TRBD2 | TRBJ2-2 | TRBV25-1 | CATLTSGRDTGELFF | TGTGCCACCCTGACTAGCGGGAGAGACACCGGGGAGCTGTTTTTT
16 | - | - | TRBJ1-6 | TRBV18 | CASSPPEGPGNSPLHF | TGTGCCAGCTCACCACCGGAAGGACCGGGTAATTCACCCCTCCACTTT
14 | - | TRBD1 | TRBJ2-7 | TRBV18 | CASSRDRASYEQYF | TGTGCCAGCTCACGTGACAGGGCCTCCTACGAGCAGTACTTC
14 | - | TRBD1 | TRBJ2-1 | TRBV4-1 | CASSQGQGHNEQFF | TGCGCCAGCAGCCAAGGACAGGGCCACAATGAGCAGTTCTTC
15 | - | - | TRBJ2-1 | TRBV10-3 | CAISPGTPSWDEQFF | TGTGCCATCAGCCCCGGGACTCCATCCTGGGATGAGCAGTTCTTC
13 | - | - | TRBJ1-5 | TRBV12-3/TRBV12-4 | CASSLAGGQPQHF | TGTGCCAGCAGTTTGGCCGGGGGTCAGCCCCAGCATTTT
17 | - | TRBD2 | TRBJ2-3 | TRBV4-2 | CASSQERAGGPPDTQYF | TGTGCCAGCAGCCAAGAGAGGGCGGGGGGGCCCCCAGATACGCAGTATTTT
13 | once | - | TRBJ2-1 | TRBV19 | CASVGSLHNEQFF | TGTGCCAGTGTTGGTAGTCTCCACAATGAGCAGTTCTTC
10 | few | - | TRBJ1-4 | TRBV20-1 | CSARARKLFF | TGCAGTGCTAGAGCTCGGAAACTGTTTTTT
14 | - | - | TRBJ2-2 | TRBV30 | CACSGTRYTGELFF | TGTGCCTGCTCCGGGACCAGATACACCGGGGAGCTGTTTTTT
13 | - | - | TRBJ2-7 | TRBV19 | CASSIAGTYEQYF | TGTGCCAGTAGTATAGCCGGGACGTACGAGCAGTACTTC